This T cell receptor beta chain was captured in a study of shared clonotypes between healthy human individuals. Study in general: Three men and two women, aged 18 to 49, were donors. Study results and limitations: Roughly 5% of naive CD4 clonotypes were common to a handful of donors. Non-shared clonotypes were found to have lower generation probabilities than the clonotypes that were shared by all four of the sorted-subset donors.

Naive CD8 populations comprised CD45RO-negative cells positively selected for CCR7, excluding terminally differentiated effector memory CD45RA+ cells. This table comes from immunoSEQ multiplex PCR, and its TCRdb copy is limited to in-frame clones, with some not included. The table shows about 2.2 million clones, with more than 85% occurring only once. Notes on this clone: As yet, its antigen is unknown. One end of the junction varies from germline; a read error may be responsible.

Germline V CDR1 and CDR2: MNHEY, SVGAGI. This CDR3 has 14 amino acids. What was sequenced was naive CD8+ T cells from PBMCs. The chain combines TRBV6-5 with TRBJ1-2, with 8 bases fitting TRBD1. This receptor was taken from a man between 18 and 35 years old in good health. Some clones in this sample may be carry-over from other donors' samples. CDR3 amino acids: CASSYSKDRERVAF. The CDR3 region has the DNA TGTGCCAGCAGTTACTCGAAGGACAGGGAGCGGGTCGCCTTC.